These 7 T cell receptor beta chains came from one sample sequenced in a study of blood T cell repertoires in COVID-19. The method was immunoSEQ multiplex PCR; TCRdb's version includes in-frame clones alone and lacks a portion of them. Of about 400,000 clones in the sample, 86% were seen once. The material sequenced was peripheral blood. All receptors derive from a woman aged 25 to 45 with active or convalescent COVID-19.

The chain recombines TRBV27 with TRBJ1-4, with TRBD1 as a possible D gene (6 bases). The CDR3 totals 15 residues. From germline, CDR1 is MNHEY and CDR2 SMNVEV (reference sequence). Trimming cost V 3 bases and J 4 bases, with 12 bases left between them. The CDR3 protein is CASSFLGAINEKLFF. The CDR3 coding sequence is TGTGCCAGCAGTTTCCTGGGGGCAATTAATGAAAAACTGTTTTTT.

J is TRBJ1-3 and V is TRBV10-1, with D maybe TRBD1 (6 bases). V gave up 8 bases and J gave up 0 bases, with 14 bases separating them. Germline V lookup: CDR1 WNHNN, CDR2 SYGVQD (reference sequence). This CDR3 comprises 15 residues. The CDR3 here is CASRTGQLSGNTIYF. The CDR3 DNA sequence: TGCGCCAGCCGGACCGGACAGCTCTCTGGAAACACCATATATTTT.

V is TRBV5-1 and J is TRBJ2-7; 10 bases are a match to TRBD1. The germline gives CDR1 SGHRS, CDR2 YFSETQ. The CDR3 totals 14 residues. V lost 4 bases to trimming and J lost 7 bases; unmatched junction nucleotides: 8. The CDR3 sequence: CASSPGQGRGEQYF. DNA for the CDR3: TGCGCCAGCAGCCCGGGACAGGGGCGAGGAGAGCAGTACTTC.

The V and J genes are TRBV5-1 and TRBJ1-4; a weak D match, TRBD1 (5 bases). Germline V lookup: CDR1 SGHRS, CDR2 YFSETQ. The CDR3 sequence is 16 residues long. V was clipped by 0 bases and J by 0 bases, with 9 bases between them. CDR3 coding DNA: TGCGCCAGCAGCTTGGCGCAGGGATCAACTAATGAAAAACTGTTTTTT. This translates into CASSLAQGSTNEKLFF.

The chain links TRBV27 to TRBJ1-1; D is unresolved. Germline V gene lookup returns CDR1 MNHEY and CDR2 SMNVEV (reference sequence). The CDR3 consists of 14 residues. The V and J ends lost 5 bases and 2 bases respectively, with 12 bases between them. CDR3 in DNA: TGTGCCAGCAGTGTCCGGGATCTAAACACTGAAGCTTTCTTT. This translates into CASSVRDLNTEAFF.

The CDR3 nucleotides read TGTGCCAGCAGCGGTCGTTTTGGGGGCAAAGACACAGATACGCAGTATTTT. It yields the protein CASSGRFGGKDTDTQYF. The V call is TRBV9, the J call TRBJ2-3, with D possibly matching TRBD1 (6 bases). Trimming left V 3 bases short and J 2 bases short, with 19 bases between. The length of the CDR3 is 17 residues. Germline CDR1 SGDLS, CDR2 YYNGEE.

This rearrangement joins TRBV6-5 to TRBJ1-4; TRBD1 is a possible D gene (5 bases). Per the germline V gene, CDR1 is MNHEY and CDR2 is SVGAGI. V was shortened by 6 bases and J by 7 bases, with 18 bases between the two germline ends. This CDR3 contains 15 residues. DNA of the CDR3: TGTGCCAGCAGGGTTCGACAGTTGGGAGGTGAAAAACTGTTTTTT. Protein: CASRVRQLGGEKLFF.